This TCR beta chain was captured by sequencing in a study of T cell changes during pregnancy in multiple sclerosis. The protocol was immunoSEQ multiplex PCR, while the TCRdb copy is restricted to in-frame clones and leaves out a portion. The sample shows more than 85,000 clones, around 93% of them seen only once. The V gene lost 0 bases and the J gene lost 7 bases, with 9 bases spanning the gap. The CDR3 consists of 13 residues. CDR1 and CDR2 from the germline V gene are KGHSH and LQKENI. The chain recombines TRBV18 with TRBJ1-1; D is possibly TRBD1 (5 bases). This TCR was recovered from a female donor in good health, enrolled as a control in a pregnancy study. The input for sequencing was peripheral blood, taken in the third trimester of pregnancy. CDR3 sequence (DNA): TGTGCCAGCTCACCACCCAAAAGGGGTGAAGCTTTCTTT. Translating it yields CASSPPKRGEAFF.